This TCR beta chain was profiled in a study of shared clonotypes between healthy human individuals. On this clone itself: Its target is unknown.

Measured with immunoSEQ multiplex PCR; TCRdb has only the in-frame clones, and not every one. Seen here are over a million clones, less than 99% observed once, and the top ten hold about 0.34%. Study-level findings and limits: Naive subsets generally had larger estimated richness than memory subsets. Few donors restricted represented genetic and exposure-history diversity. Clonotype sharing across a few donors was observed for about 5.5% of naive CD4 clonotypes.

The receptor was derived from a man aged 30-40 years in good health. Sequencing used naive CD4+ T cells sorted from blood. Subset: CD45RA+ positively selected.

The DNA of the CDR3 is TGTGCCAGCAGCGCCCGGCCGGATGGGGTAGAGACCCAGTACTTC. As protein: CASSARPDGVETQYF. The J gene is TRBJ2-5, the V gene TRBV9; D remains unclear. In germline, CDR1 is SGDLS, CDR2 YYNGEE. Trimming removed 3 bases from V and 4 bases from J, with 16 bases in between. The CDR3 consists of 15 residues.